These 29 T cell receptor beta chains originate from one sample sequenced in a study of naive CD8 T cells in extremely preterm neonates. Their antigens are not known. Extremely preterm deliveries at roughly 22-27 weeks of gestation provided the preterm samples. Study-level points and caveats: Preterm CDR3s were shorter than older groups', with fewer N additions and less trimming.

Libraries were prepared by immunoSEQ multiplex PCR; TCRdb keeps only in-frame clonotypes and omits some of them. This sample yields about 5,000 clones, of which nearly 95% are seen a single time; approximately 0.64% belongs to the top ten. Input material: naive CD8+ T cells from cord blood. The receptors stem from a boy who was born preterm.

The genes are TRBV9 and TRBJ2-2; D gene unclear. The CDR3 has 13 residues. CDR1 SGDLS and CDR2 YYNGEE come from the germline V gene. The V end was cut by 0 bases, the J end by 3 bases, with 3 bases between. CDR3 residues: CASSVGDTGELFF. CDR3 DNA sequence: TGTGCCAGCAGCGTAGGGGACACCGGGGAGCTGTTTTTT.

The rearrangement uses TRBV2 and TRBJ2-3, with 9 bases lining up with TRBD2. The germline V gene encodes CDR1 SNHLY and CDR2 FYNNEI. With 3 bases clipped from V and 1 base from J, the junction kept 2 bases outside the gene matches. The CDR3 runs to 15 residues. CDR3 protein: CASSEGLARTDTQYF. CDR3 sequence (DNA): TGTGCCAGCAGTGAGGGACTAGCCCGCACAGATACGCAGTATTTT.

V is TRBV28 and J is TRBJ2-7, with D hard to call. V lost 3 bases, J lost 3 bases, and 3 bases lay in between. CDR1 is MDHEN and CDR2 is SYDVKM in the germline V gene. The CDR3 is 11 residues long. In DNA, the CDR3 is TGTGCCAGCAGTTTCCTCTACGAGCAGTACTTC. This encodes CASSFLYEQYF.

This chain connects TRBV27 to TRBJ2-5; 9 nucleotides align to TRBD1. Unmatched junction bases numbered 0, after V lost 1 base and J lost 3 bases. Germline loops: CDR1 MNHEY, CDR2 SMNVEV (reference sequence). The CDR3 has 14 amino acids. CDR3 sequence: CASSLWDREETQYF. CDR3 coding DNA: TGTGCCAGCAGTTTATGGGACAGGGAAGAGACCCAGTACTTC.

J is TRBJ1-1 and V is TRBV27; unclear D gene. Germline loops: CDR1 MNHEY, CDR2 SMNVEV (reference sequence). The V end lost 3 bases, the J end lost 3 bases, and 14 bases lay between the germline ends. The CDR3 has 15 amino acids. The DNA for the CDR3 is TGTGCCAGCAGTTTGTCCCGACGGTGGGACACTGAAGCTTTCTTT. It codes for CASSLSRRWDTEAFF.

This chain uses TRBV27 with TRBJ2-5; 7 nucleotides line up with TRBD1. The trim removed 1 base at V and 0 bases at J, leaving 2 bases unmatched. The CDR3 is 15 residues long. Germline V gene lookup returns CDR1 MNHEY and CDR2 SMNVEV (reference sequence). The CDR3 nucleotides are TGTGCCAGCAGTTTATGGGGACAGTACCAAGAGACCCAGTACTTC. Its translation: CASSLWGQYQETQYF.

This clone was counted a few times. The chain has TRBV6-1 and TRBJ2-7; the match to TRBD1 covers 10 bases. J lost 3 bases, V lost 1 base, and 0 bases had no gene match. CDR3 length equals 14 residues. Germline V lookup: CDR1 MNHNS, CDR2 SASEGT. The CDR3 loop is CASSEGTGGYEQYF. CDR3 sequence (DNA): TGTGCCAGCAGTGAAGGGACAGGGGGCTACGAGCAGTACTTC.

This chain links TRBV15 with TRBJ2-1; no clear D. This CDR3 is 14 amino acids long. Germline V CDR1 and CDR2: LNHNV, YYDKDF (reference sequence). V shed 4 bases and J shed 4 bases, with 11 bases lying between them. The CDR3 is CATSTRDSYNEQFF. The CDR3 nucleotides are TGTGCCACCAGCACTCGTGACTCTTACAATGAGCAGTTCTTC.

This chain links TRBV9 with TRBJ2-7; 14 nucleotides match TRBD2. The length of the CDR3 is 15 residues. The germline CDR1 and CDR2 sequences are SGDLS and YYNGEE. V lost 0 bases and J lost 5; bases outside the gene matches: 1. CDR3 amino acids: CASSVGGLAGDEQYF. The CDR3, as DNA: TGTGCCAGCAGCGTAGGGGGACTAGCGGGAGACGAGCAGTACTTC.

This chain connects TRBV4-1 to TRBJ1-2; D gene unclear. This CDR3 contains 14 residues. The V gene's germline CDR1 is MGHRA and CDR2 YSYEKL. V lost 0 bases and J 4 bases, leaving 9 bases between the germline ends. CDR3 DNA: TGCGCCAGCAGCCAAGACCGATCCTTCTATGGCTACACCTTC. Amino acids: CASSQDRSFYGYTF.

The chain employs TRBV11-2 and TRBJ1-3; 8 bases are shared with TRBD1. Germline values: CDR1 SGHAT, CDR2 FQNNGV. This CDR3 comprises 15 residues. V was pared by 5 bases and J by 1 base, with 4 bases of the junction left unmatched. This CDR3 is CASSPWTGSGNTIYF. The DNA for the CDR3 is TGTGCCAGCAGCCCATGGACAGGGTCTGGAAACACCATATATTTT. Complete variable domain (other parts from reference TRBV11-2 and TRBJ1-3): EAGVAQSPRYKIIEKRQSVAFWCNPISGHATLYWYQQILGQGPKLLIQFQNNGVVDDSQLPKDRFSAERLKGVDSTLKIQPAKLEDSAVYLCASSPWTGSGNTIYFGEGSWLTVV.

The CDR3 coding sequence is TGTGCCAGCAGTGAAGGGGGCTACGAGCAGTACTTC. It is translated as CASSEGGYEQYF. The V gene is TRBV6-1, the J gene TRBJ2-7; D unresolved. The CDR3 extends over 12 amino acids. In germline, CDR1 is MNHNS, CDR2 SASEGT. Trimming shortened V by 1 base and J by 3 bases, and 4 bases separated the two germline ends.

In regard to this clone: Compared with germline, one end of the junction differs, possibly owing to a read error. Other nucleotide sequences from this sample produce the same CDR3. CDR3: CASSEGQGTEAFF. The CDR3, as DNA: TGTGCCAGCAGTGAAGGACAGGGCACTGAGGCTTTCTTT. The gene calls are TRBV6-1 and TRBJ1-1; 7 nucleotides line up with TRBD1. The CDR3 has 13 amino acids. Per germline, CDR1 MNHNS and CDR2 SASEGT.

The rearrangement uses TRBV28 and TRBJ2-7; TRBD1 matches 12 bases. Germline loops: CDR1 MDHEN, CDR2 SYDVKM. The junction had 5 bases not matched to a gene; V was cut back by 4 bases and J by 4 bases. This CDR3 has 15 residues. The CDR3 coding sequence is TGTGCCAGCAGTTGGGGACAGGGGGCGCTTTACGAGCAGTACTTC. Its protein product is CASSWGQGALYEQYF.

This chain connects TRBV9 to TRBJ1-5; weak D call: TRBD1 (6 bases). This CDR3 region has 15 residues. Trimming shortened V by 3 bases and J by 4 bases, and 14 bases separated the two germline ends. CDR1 and CDR2 (germline): SGDLS, YYNGEE. As DNA, the CDR3 is TGTGCCAGCAGCGCCGGGGGCGGGTTGAATCAGCCCCAGCATTTT. It specifies CASSAGGGLNQPQHF.

This clone was picked up one time. The rearrangement uses TRBV9 and TRBJ2-2; 14 bases map to TRBD2. Germline CDR1 and CDR2: SGDLS and YYNGEE. This CDR3 spans 18 amino acids. Losses at the gene ends were 2 bases for V and 1 base for J; bases not matched to a gene: 4. The CDR3 DNA reads TGTGCCAGCAGCGTCACAGGACTAGCGGGAGGGAACACCGGGGAGCTGTTTTTT. Translation: CASSVTGLAGGNTGELFF.

V gene TRBV4-3 combines with J gene TRBJ1-1; 7 positions match TRBD1. The germline CDR1 and CDR2 sequences are LGHNA and YSLEER. V shed 4 bases and J 4 bases; nucleotides not matched to a gene: 0. This CDR3 comprises 12 residues. DNA for the CDR3: TGCGCCAGCAGCCGACAGGGCACTGAAGCTTTCTTT. Amino acid sequence: CASSRQGTEAFF.

The V gene is TRBV5-4, the J gene TRBJ2-1; D unresolved. The CDR3 covers 11 residues. Trimming took 0 bases from V and 9 from J, leaving 4 bases between them. Germline V CDR1 and CDR2: SGHNT, YYREEE (reference sequence). CDR3 sequence (DNA): TGTGCCAGCAGCTTGGCCAGTGAGCAGTTCTTC. This translates into CASSLASEQFF.

V and J are TRBV7-3 and TRBJ1-1, with D possibly being TRBD1 (5 bases). CDR1 SGHTA and CDR2 FQGTGA come from the germline V gene. V lost 2 bases, J lost 1 base, and 5 bases lay in between. This CDR3 is built from 13 residues. The CDR3 here is CASSLGANTEAFF. The CDR3 DNA follows: TGTGCCAGCAGCTTAGGGGCGAACACTGAAGCTTTCTTT.

The chain is built from TRBV27 and TRBJ1-2; D call uncertain. The CDR3 is 15 amino acids. V gave up 6 bases and J gave up 0 bases, with 14 bases separating them. Germline V CDR1 and CDR2: MNHEY, SMNVEV (reference sequence). CDR3 coding DNA: TGTGCCAGCAGCTTCAGCCGGGTCACTAACTATGGCTACACCTTC. The encoded protein is CASSFSRVTNYGYTF.

V gene TRBV27 combines with J gene TRBJ2-7; 8 bases map to TRBD1. This CDR3 region has 15 residues. V lost 6 bases to trimming and J lost 0 bases; unmatched junction nucleotides: 7. The germline V gene encodes CDR1 MNHEY and CDR2 SMNVEV (reference sequence). DNA of the CDR3: TGTGCCAGCAGCGGCGGGGACAGGCCCTCCTACGAGCAGTACTTC. This gives the protein CASSGGDRPSYEQYF.

This clone was picked up one time. The chain combines TRBV30 with TRBJ2-7; 14 bases are shared with TRBD2. This CDR3 is 15 amino acids long. The V gene's germline CDR1 is GTSNPN and CDR2 SVGIG (reference sequence). The V segment lost 2 bases and the J segment 3 bases; nucleotides outside the gene matches: 3. The CDR3 sequence: CAWSWGTSGSYEQYF. DNA for the CDR3: TGTGCCTGGAGTTGGGGGACTAGCGGGAGCTACGAGCAGTACTTC.

The rearrangement joins TRBV28 to TRBJ2-7; no clear D gene. V gave up 3 bases and J gave up 4 bases, with 4 bases separating them. The germline gives CDR1 MDHEN, CDR2 SYDVKM. There are 11 residues in the CDR3. The CDR3 DNA follows: TGTGCCAGCAGTTTCGGATACGAGCAGTACTTC. The encoded protein is CASSFGYEQYF.

V and J are TRBV9 and TRBJ2-3, with 10 bases identical to TRBD2. The CDR3 contains 15 residues. V was clipped by 4 bases and J by 3 bases; unmatched bases: 5. Per the germline V gene, CDR1 is SGDLS and CDR2 is YYNGEE. CDR3 amino acids: CASSSGTSETDTQYF. In DNA, the CDR3 is TGTGCCAGCAGCTCGGGGACTAGCGAGACAGATACGCAGTATTTT.

The chain joins TRBV27 to TRBJ2-7; 11 nucleotides line up with TRBD1. V shed 3 bases and J 3 bases; nucleotides not matched to a gene: 1. CDR1 MNHEY and CDR2 SMNVEV come from the germline V gene (reference sequence). There are 14 residues in the CDR3. The CDR3 loop is CASSLDRGRYEQYF. CDR3 nucleotide sequence: TGTGCCAGCAGTTTGGACAGGGGGCGCTACGAGCAGTACTTC.

The chain couples TRBV6-5 to TRBJ1-5; TRBD1 aligns across 7 bases. The junction had 1 base not matched to a gene; V was cut back by 0 bases and J by 2 bases. From germline, CDR1 is MNHEY and CDR2 SVGAGI. The CDR3 length is 15 residues. The CDR3 nucleotides are TGTGCCAGCAGTTACTCCGGGACAGGCAATCAGCCCCAGCATTTT. Its protein product is CASSYSGTGNQPQHF.

CDR3 region: CASSLGGYEQYF. In nucleotides, the CDR3 is TGTGCCAGCAGTTTAGGGGGCTACGAGCAGTACTTC. The chain is built from TRBV27 and TRBJ2-7; D may match TRBD1 or TRBD2 (5 bases each). This CDR3 is built from 12 residues. The germline CDR1 and CDR2 sequences are MNHEY and SMNVEV (reference sequence). Between the trimmed V and J ends, which lost 2 bases and 3 bases, there was a span of 5 bases.

The chain carries TRBV4-2 and TRBJ2-7, with 9 bases lining up with TRBD2. Unmatched junction bases numbered 5, after V lost 2 bases and J lost 3 bases. The germline V gene has CDR1 LGHNA and CDR2 YNFKEQ. The CDR3 is 15 amino acids. In DNA, the CDR3 is TGTGCCAGCAGCCAATTGACTAGCGGAAACTACGAGCAGTACTTC. This translates into CASSQLTSGNYEQYF.

V is TRBV4-1 and J is TRBJ2-1, with 11 bases lining up with TRBD2. V gave up 5 bases and J gave up 7 bases; unmatched junction bases: 4. The germline V gene has CDR1 MGHRA and CDR2 YSYEKL. This CDR3 is 14 amino acids long. In nucleotides, the CDR3 is TGCGCCAGCAGCGTAGCGGGAGGGCGGAATGAGCAGTTCTTC. This sequence encodes CASSVAGGRNEQFF.